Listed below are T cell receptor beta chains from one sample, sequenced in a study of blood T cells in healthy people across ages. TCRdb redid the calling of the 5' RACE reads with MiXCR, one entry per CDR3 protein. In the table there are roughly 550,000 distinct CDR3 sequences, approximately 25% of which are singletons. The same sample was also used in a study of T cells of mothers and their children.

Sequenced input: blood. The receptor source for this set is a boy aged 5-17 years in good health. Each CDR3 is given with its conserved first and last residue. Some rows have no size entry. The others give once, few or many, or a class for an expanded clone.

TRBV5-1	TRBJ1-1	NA	CASSLRVGTANTEAFF
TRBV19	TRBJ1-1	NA	CASRDPGTGTNTEAFF
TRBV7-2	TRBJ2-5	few	CASSPWGGVETQYF
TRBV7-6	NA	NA	CASSSDRGQTQYF
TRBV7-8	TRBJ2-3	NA	CASSEGTGADTQYF
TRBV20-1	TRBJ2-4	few	CSARLDLLSDIQYF
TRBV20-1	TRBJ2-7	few	CSARTGTGGYEQYF
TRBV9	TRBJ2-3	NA	CASSVDARGTDTQYF
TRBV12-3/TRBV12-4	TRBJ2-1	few	CASSLGGPLGNEQFF
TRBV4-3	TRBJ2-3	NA	CASSQERWDTQYF
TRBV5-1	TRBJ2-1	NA	CASSFRGSSSYNEQFF
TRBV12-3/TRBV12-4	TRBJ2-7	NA	CASSFAGTGGDEQYF
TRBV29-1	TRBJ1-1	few	CSVPTGYNTEAFF
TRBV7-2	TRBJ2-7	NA	CANGTYEQYF
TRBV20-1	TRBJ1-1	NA	CSAGRYRGRGGMNTEAFF
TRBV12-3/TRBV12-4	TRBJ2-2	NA	CASSDFRTGELFF
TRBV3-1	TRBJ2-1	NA	CASSQDRYFNEQFF
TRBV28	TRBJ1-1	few	CASSLGIGSGGTEAFF
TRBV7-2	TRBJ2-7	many	CASSLGRDNYEQYF
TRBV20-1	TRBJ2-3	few	CSARSARTGADTQYF
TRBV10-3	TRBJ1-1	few	CAISERVLGGEDTEAFF
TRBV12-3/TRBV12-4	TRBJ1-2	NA	CASRWGASLYGYTF
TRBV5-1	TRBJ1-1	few	CASSLNFGYTEAFF
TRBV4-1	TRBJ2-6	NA	CASSQDLVGYAGANVLTF
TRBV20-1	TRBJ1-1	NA	CSALRQGQNTEAFF
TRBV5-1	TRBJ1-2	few	CASSLAAASNGYTF
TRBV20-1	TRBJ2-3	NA	CSARDRSGRDADTQYF
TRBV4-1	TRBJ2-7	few	CASSQDLGTYEQYF
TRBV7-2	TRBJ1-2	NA	CASSLGVNHVDGYTF
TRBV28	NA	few	CASKLGGGRYNEQFF
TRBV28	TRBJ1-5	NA	CASSDRGRVNQPQHF
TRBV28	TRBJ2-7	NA	CASSTPLDRGYEQYF
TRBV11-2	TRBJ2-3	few	CASSSPDSGLSTDTQYF
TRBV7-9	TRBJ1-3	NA	CASSPQVSRISGNTIYF
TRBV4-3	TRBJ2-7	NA	CASSPAGLAGYEQYF
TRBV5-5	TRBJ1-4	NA	CASSFTYNNEKLFF
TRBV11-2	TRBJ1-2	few	CASSSIPQRRTNYGYTF
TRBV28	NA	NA	CASSPYPGTGDPSEQFF
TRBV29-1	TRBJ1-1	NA	CSVEDNAVTDTEAFF
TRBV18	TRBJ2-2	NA	CASSPRTSGSLDAGELFF
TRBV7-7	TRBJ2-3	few	CASSQTGPPDTQYF
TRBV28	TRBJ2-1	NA	CASKSGLAVYNEQFF
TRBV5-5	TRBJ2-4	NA	CASSPKTVAKNIQYF
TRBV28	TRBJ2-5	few	CASNVGDRGRPQETQYF
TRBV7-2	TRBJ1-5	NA	CASSLVKGPQHF
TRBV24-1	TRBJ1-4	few	CATSERTGTNEKLFF
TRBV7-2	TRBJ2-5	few	CASSFGGFAEETQYF
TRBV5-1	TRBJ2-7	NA	CASSGGGTVNYEQYF
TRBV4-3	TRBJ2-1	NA	CASSRELKGFYNEQFF
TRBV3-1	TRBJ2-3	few	CASSQDISGVTDTQYF
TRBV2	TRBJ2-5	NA	CASSNMGTRAVSDF
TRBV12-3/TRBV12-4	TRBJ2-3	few	CASPEWTREDTQYF
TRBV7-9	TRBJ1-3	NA	CASSATGGSGNTIYF
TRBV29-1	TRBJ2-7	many	CSAPSPDNPYEQYF